These 10 T cell receptor beta chains share one sample of origin, sequenced in a study of blood T cells in healthy people across ages. For the second PCR, which ran for about 6 to 11 cycles, a sample-barcoded 5' primer and a J-beta primer mix were used. TCRdb reprocessed the 5' RACE reads via MiXCR and lists one record per CDR3 protein. The repertoire has 800,000 to 950,000 distinct CDR3 sequences, 25% to 35% of them found once; the top ten carry around 9.6%. In addition, the sample was reused for a study of T cells of mothers and their children.

The sequenced material came from blood. These receptors were obtained from a woman in her 40s in good health.

There are many counts of this clonotype. The chain employs TRBV4-1 and TRBJ2-7, with D hard to call. Trimming pared 0 bases from V and 4 bases from J, leaving 7 bases between. The germline CDR1 and CDR2 sequences are MGHRA and YSYEKL. This CDR3 is built from 13 residues. CDR3 amino acids: CASSQEIGYEQYF. The CDR3 DNA follows: TGCGCCAGCAGCCAAGAGATAGGGTACGAGCAGTACTTC.

The genes are TRBV12-3 or TRBV12-4 and TRBJ1-2; 10 nucleotides line up with TRBD1. V trimming: 3 bases; J trimming: 5 bases; junction bases outside the gene matches: 6. The CDR3 extends over 15 amino acids. The CDR3 sequence: CASSFLTGGAYGYTF. DNA for the CDR3: TGTGCCAGCAGTTTTCTGACAGGGGGCGCGTATGGCTACACCTTC.

A remark on this clonotype: The junction shows a germline mismatch at one end, possibly a read error. The chain joins TRBV29-1 to TRBJ2-5; perhaps TRBD1 as D (5 bases). Germline loops: CDR1 SQVTM, CDR2 ANQGSEA. This CDR3 has 12 residues. The CDR3 is CSVEARGETQYF. CDR3 coding DNA: TGCAGCGTGGAAGCTAGGGGAGAGACCCAGTACTTC. Full variable domain (missing parts from reference TRBV29-1 and TRBJ2-5): SAVISQKPSRDICQRGTSLTIQCQVDSQVTMMFWYRQQPGQSLTLIATANQGSEATYESGFVIDKFPISRPNLTFSTLTVSNMSPEDSSIYLCSVEARGETQYFGPGTRLLVL.

This clonotype appeared many times. This chain connects TRBV7-2 to TRBJ2-7; 10 nucleotides agree with TRBD2. There are 17 residues in the CDR3. The germline gives CDR1 SGHTA, CDR2 FQGNSA. Trimming at V came to 2 bases and at J to 6 bases, leaving 13 bases not matched to a gene. The CDR3 DNA reads TGTGCCAGCAGCTTAATACTAGCGGGGCCTTCACCCAGCGAGCAGTACTTC. Amino acid sequence: CASSLILAGPSPSEQYF.

The chain links TRBV28 to TRBJ1-5; 9 bases fit TRBD1. The V segment lost 2 bases and the J segment 5 bases; nucleotides outside the gene matches: 7. CDR1 is MDHEN, CDR2 SYDVKM, per germline. The CDR3 is made up of 16 amino acids. The DNA of the CDR3 is TGTGCCAGCAGTTTAGGCCGGGACAGGGACCATCAGCCCCAGCATTTT. Translated, it gives CASSLGRDRDHQPQHF.

On this clonotype: The germline gene is not matched at one end of the junction; a read error may be the cause. V and J are TRBV28 and TRBJ2-2, with D perhaps TRBD1 or TRBD2 (5 bases each). CDR1 and CDR2 from the germline V gene are MDHEN and SYDVKM. The CDR3 runs 16 residues. In DNA form, the CDR3 reads TGTGCCAGCAGGGGGGTAAGACTGTCGAACGCCGGGGAGCTGTTTTTT. Protein sequence: CASRGVRLSNAGELFF.

The V and J genes are TRBV15 and TRBJ2-1; 7 bases match TRBD1. The V segment lost 3 bases and the J segment 3 bases; nucleotides outside the gene matches: 5. Germline lookup yields CDR1 LNHNV and CDR2 YYDKDF (reference sequence). This CDR3 is 15 amino acids long. In DNA, the CDR3 is TGTGCCACCAGCAGGTCCCGGGACAGCTACAATGAGCAGTTCTTC. Amino acids: CATSRSRDSYNEQFF.

This clonotype turned up a few times. The chain joins TRBV7-2 to TRBJ1-2; D is unclear. CDR3 length equals 15 residues. Trimming removed 1 base at V and 4 bases at J, with 13 bases between. Looked up from germline, CDR1 is SGHTA and CDR2 is FQGNSA. The CDR3 DNA is TGTGCCAGCAGCTTAGACGCCACTACCCCCTATGGCTACACCTTC. Residues: CASSLDATTPYGYTF.

In this sample, this clonotype turned up once. The chain links TRBV12-3 or TRBV12-4 to TRBJ2-3, with D possibly matching TRBD1 (5 bases). Trimming left V 6 bases short and J 2 bases short, with 18 bases between. The CDR3 runs 16 residues. CDR3 region: CASRATTALYTDTQYF. The CDR3 nucleotides are TGTGCCAGCAGGGCCACGACAGCACTTTACACAGATACGCAGTATTTT.

For this clonotype: A read error is possible here, since a much larger clone lies one base away. The J gene is TRBJ1-5, the V gene TRBV12-3 or TRBV12-4, with D possibly being TRBD1 (5 bases). The CDR3 is 14 residues long. The DNA of the CDR3 is TGTGCCGGCAGTTTAACGGGGGTAGGGCAGCCCCAGCATTTT. Translating it yields CAGSLTGVGQPQHF.